Reported below is one T cell receptor beta chain. Its antigen remains unknown. The CDR3 has 17 amino acids. Germline V gene data show CDR1 as MNHNS and CDR2 as SASEGT. Via template switching, UMIs carrying a 6-nucleotide sample barcode were introduced. For both chains, the TCRalpha and TCRbeta cDNA went through two nested PCRs of 16 and 9 cycles. For each CDR3 protein, TCRdb gives one entry from its re-call of the 5' RACE reads, without DNA. This sample contains more than 110,000 distinct CDR3 sequences. The sample is drawn from a study of monozygotic twins with inflammatory bowel disease. General study points: Twin concordance left repertoire similarity unchanged, with limited power a possible explanation for this lack of difference. A single strong clonotype or signal linked to IBD was not supported.

The rearrangement joins TRBV6-1 to TRBJ2-2; TCRdb returns TRBD2, unconfirmable since there is no DNA. This clonotype was sampled from a human donor with ulcerative colitis or Crohn's disease, or a healthy co-twin of an affected twin (not recorded which). The specimen sequenced was blood. CDR3 amino acids: CASSRTSGRAQPGELFF.